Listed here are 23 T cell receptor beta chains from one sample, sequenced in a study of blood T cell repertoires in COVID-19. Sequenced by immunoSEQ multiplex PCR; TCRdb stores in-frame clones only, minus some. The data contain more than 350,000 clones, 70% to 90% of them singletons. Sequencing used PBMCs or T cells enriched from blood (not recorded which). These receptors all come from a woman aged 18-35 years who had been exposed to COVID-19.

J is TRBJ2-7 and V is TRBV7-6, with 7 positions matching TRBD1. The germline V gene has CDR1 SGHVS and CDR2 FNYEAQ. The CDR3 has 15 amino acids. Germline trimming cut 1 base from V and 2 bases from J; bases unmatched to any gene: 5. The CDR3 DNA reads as TGTGCCAGCAGCTTAGGGGCAGGGGGAGCCTACGAGCAGTACTTC. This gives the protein CASSLGAGGAYEQYF.

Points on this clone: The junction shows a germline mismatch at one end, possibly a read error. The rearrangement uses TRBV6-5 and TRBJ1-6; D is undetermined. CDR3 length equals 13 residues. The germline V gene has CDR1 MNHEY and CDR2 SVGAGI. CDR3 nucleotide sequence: TGTGCCAGCAGTTACTCCGATAATTCACCCCTCCACTTT. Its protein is CASSYSDNSPLHF.

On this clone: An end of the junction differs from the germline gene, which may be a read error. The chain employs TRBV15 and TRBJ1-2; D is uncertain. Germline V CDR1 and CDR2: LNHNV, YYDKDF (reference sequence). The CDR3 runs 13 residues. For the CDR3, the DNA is TGTGCCACCAGCAGACAAGATGGTAGTCTCCACGCCTTC. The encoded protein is CATSRQDGSLHAF.

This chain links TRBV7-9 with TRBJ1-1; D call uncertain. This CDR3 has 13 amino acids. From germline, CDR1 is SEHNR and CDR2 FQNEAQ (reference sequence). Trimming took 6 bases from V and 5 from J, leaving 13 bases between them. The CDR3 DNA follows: TGTGCCAGCAGGCAAGGGAGCGGGACTGAAGCTTTCTTT. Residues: CASRQGSGTEAFF.

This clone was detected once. As DNA, the CDR3 is TGTGCCTGGAGCCCCGGAGGGTCCGACGTGGGAGCTTTCTTT. This sequence encodes CAWSPGGSDVGAFF. This rearrangement joins TRBV30 to TRBJ1-1; D ambiguous. CDR1 and CDR2 from the germline V gene are GTSNPN and SVGIG (reference sequence). The CDR3 has 14 amino acids. Deletions cut 3 bases from V and 10 bases from J, with 21 bases between.

DNA for the CDR3: TGCGCCAGCGGGGGACAGAATAATTCACCCCTCCACTTT. Its protein product is CASGGQNNSPLHF. The chain joins TRBV10-1 to TRBJ1-6, with TRBD1 matching 7 bases. Germline V CDR1 and CDR2: WNHNN, SYGVQD (reference sequence). This CDR3 comprises 13 residues. V was pared by 8 bases and J by 5 bases, with 3 bases of the junction left unmatched.

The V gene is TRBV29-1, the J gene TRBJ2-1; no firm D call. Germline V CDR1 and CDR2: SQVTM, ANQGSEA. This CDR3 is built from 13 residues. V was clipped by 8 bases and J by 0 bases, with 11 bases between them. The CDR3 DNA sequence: TGCAGCACAACTAAGAGCTCCTACAATGAGCAGTTCTTC. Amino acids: CSTTKSSYNEQFF.

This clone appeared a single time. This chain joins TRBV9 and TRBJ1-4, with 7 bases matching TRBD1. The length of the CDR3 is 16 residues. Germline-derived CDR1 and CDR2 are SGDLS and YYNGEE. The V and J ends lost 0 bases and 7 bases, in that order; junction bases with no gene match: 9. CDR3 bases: TGTGCCAGCAGCGTAGCCGACAGGGCGACTGGTGAAAAACTGTTTTTT. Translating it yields CASSVADRATGEKLFF.

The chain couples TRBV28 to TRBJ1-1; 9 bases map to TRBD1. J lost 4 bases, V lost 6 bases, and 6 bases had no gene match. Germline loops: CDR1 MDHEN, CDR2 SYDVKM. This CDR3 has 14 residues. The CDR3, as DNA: TGTGCCAGCAGAAGGACAGGGGTGAGCACTGAAGCTTTCTTT. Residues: CASRRTGVSTEAFF.

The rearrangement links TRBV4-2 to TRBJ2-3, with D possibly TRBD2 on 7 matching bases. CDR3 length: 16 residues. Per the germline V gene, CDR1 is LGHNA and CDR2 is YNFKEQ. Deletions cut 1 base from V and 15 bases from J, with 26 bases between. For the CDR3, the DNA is TGTGCCAGCAGCCAAGCAGGAGGCGGGGGCGGACTTAGGCTCTATTTT. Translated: CASSQAGGGGGLRLYF.

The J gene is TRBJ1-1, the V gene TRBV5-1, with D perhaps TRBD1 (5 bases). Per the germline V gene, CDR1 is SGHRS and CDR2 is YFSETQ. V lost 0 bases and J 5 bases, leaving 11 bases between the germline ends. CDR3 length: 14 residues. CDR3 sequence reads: CASSLAGFGTEAFF. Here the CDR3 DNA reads TGCGCCAGCAGCTTGGCAGGGTTTGGGACTGAAGCTTTCTTT.

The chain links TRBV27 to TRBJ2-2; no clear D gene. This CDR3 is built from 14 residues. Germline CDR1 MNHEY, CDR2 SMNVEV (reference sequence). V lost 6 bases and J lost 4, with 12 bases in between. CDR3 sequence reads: CASRIEFPTGELFF. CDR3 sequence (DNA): TGTGCCAGCAGGATCGAGTTTCCCACCGGGGAGCTGTTTTTT.

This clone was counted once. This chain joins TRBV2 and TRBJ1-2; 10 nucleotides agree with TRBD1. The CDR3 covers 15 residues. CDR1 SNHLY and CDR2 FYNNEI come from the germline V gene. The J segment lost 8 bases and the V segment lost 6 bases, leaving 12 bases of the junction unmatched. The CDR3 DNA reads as TGTGCCAGCAGGGGTCCGGGACAGGGGTTTTTAGGCTACACCTTC. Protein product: CASRGPGQGFLGYTF.

The CDR3 reads CASNLGGHSTDTQYF. CDR3 DNA sequence: TGTGCCAGCAATCTAGGGGGACACAGCACAGATACGCAGTATTTT. The rearrangement joins TRBV2 to TRBJ2-3; tentatively, D is TRBD1 (6 bases). V gave up 7 bases and J gave up 0 bases, with 14 bases separating them. Germline-derived CDR1 and CDR2 are SNHLY and FYNNEI. There are 15 residues in the CDR3.

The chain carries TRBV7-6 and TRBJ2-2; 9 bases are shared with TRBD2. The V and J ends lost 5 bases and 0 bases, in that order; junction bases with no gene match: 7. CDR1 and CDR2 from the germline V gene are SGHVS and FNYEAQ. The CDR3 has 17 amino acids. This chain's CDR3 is CASSPSSSGANTGELFF. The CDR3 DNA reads TGTGCCAGCAGCCCGTCCTCTAGCGGGGCGAACACCGGGGAGCTGTTTTTT.

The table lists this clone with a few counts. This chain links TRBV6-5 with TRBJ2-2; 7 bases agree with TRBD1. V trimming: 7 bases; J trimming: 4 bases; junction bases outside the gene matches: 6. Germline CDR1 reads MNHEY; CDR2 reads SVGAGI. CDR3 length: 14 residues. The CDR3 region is CASKGQVITGELFF. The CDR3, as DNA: TGTGCCAGCAAAGGACAGGTGATCACCGGGGAGCTGTTTTTT.

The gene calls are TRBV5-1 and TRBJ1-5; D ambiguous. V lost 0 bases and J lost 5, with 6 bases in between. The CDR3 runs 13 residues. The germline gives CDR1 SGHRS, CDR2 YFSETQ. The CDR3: CASSLDRYQPQHF. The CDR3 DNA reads TGCGCCAGCAGCTTGGATAGATATCAGCCCCAGCATTTT.

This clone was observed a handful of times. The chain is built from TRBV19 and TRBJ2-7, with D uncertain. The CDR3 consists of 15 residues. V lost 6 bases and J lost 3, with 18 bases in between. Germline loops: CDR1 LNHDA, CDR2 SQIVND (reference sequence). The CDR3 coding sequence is TGTGCCAGTAGCCCTTCCGGGTACGTTAACTACGAGCAGTACTTC. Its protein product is CASSPSGYVNYEQYF.

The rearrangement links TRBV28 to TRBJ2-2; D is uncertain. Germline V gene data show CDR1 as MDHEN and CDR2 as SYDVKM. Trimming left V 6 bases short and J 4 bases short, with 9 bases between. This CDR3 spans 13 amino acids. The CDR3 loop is CASSLLATGELFF. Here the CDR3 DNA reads TGTGCCAGCAGCCTTCTGGCCACCGGGGAGCTGTTTTTT.

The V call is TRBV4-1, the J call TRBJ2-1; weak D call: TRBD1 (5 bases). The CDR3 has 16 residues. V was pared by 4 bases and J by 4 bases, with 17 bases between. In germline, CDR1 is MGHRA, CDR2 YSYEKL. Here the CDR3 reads CASSPKEPTAYNEQFF. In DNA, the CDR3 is TGCGCCAGCAGCCCAAAAGAACCGACAGCTTACAATGAGCAGTTCTTC.

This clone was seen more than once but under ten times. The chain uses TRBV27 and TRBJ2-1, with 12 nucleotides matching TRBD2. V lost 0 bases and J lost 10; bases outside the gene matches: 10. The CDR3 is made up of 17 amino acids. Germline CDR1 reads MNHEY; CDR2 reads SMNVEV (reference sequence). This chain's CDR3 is CASSLSPHRLAGVEQFF. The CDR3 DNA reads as TGTGCCAGCAGTTTATCGCCCCATCGACTAGCGGGGGTGGAGCAGTTCTTC.

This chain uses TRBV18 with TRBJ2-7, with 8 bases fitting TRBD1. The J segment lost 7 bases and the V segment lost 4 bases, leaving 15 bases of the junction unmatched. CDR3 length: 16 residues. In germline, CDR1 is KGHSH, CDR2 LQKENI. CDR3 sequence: CASSLAGGAESGEQYF. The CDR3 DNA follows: TGTGCCAGCTCACTGGCAGGGGGCGCCGAGAGTGGGGAGCAGTACTTC.

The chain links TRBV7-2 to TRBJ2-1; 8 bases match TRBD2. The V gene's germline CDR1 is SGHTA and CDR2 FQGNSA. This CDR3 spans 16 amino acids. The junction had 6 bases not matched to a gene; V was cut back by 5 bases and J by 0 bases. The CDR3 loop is CASSPSGGASYNEQFF. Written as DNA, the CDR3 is TGTGCCAGCAGCCCCTCGGGGGGGGCCTCCTACAATGAGCAGTTCTTC.